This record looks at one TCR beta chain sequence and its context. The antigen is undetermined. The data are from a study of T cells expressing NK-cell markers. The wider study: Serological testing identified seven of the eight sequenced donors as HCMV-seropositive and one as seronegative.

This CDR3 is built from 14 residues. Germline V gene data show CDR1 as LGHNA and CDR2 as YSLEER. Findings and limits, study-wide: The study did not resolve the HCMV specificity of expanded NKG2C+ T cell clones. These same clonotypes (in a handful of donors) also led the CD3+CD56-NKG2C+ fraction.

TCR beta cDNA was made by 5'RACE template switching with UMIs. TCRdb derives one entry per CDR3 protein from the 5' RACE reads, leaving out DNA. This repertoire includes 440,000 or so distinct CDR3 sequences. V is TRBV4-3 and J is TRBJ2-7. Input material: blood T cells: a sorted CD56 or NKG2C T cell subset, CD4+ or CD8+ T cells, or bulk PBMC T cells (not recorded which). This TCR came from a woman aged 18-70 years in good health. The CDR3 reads CASSQGAVGYEQYF.